The 19 T cell receptor beta chains presented below share a single source sample, sequenced in a study of regulatory T cells in long-lasting Graves disease. Indicated time point: newly diagnosed GD, antithyroid drugs for less than 3 months. After RNA was extracted from PBMCs, the TCR library was made from it. The TCR beta library used iRepertoire HTBI primers with Arm-PCR amplification of CDR3. Each CDR3 protein gets one entry after TCRdb re-called the multiplex PCR reads with MiXCR. Among 400,000 to 450,000 distinct CDR3 sequences listed, 14% to 15% were seen once. The data also belong to a second study, concerning T cells in Graves' hyperthyroidism and ophthalmopathy.

The source material was peripheral blood mononuclear cells (PBMCs), sampled at new diagnosis, from a patient treated with antithyroid drugs. The receptor source for this set is a woman under 40 with Graves disease.

V usage is TRBV30 and J usage is TRBJ1-1; D gene ambiguous. The germline CDR1 and CDR2 sequences are GTSNPN and SVGIG (reference sequence). The V end lost 0 bases, the J end lost 1 base, and 6 bases lay between the germline ends. This CDR3 has 13 amino acids. CDR3 coding DNA: TGTGCCTGGAGTGTATGGCGGAACACTGAAGCTTTCTTT. It yields the protein CAWSVWRNTEAFF. Based on the CDR3 plus reference TRBV30 and TRBJ1-1, the full variable domain is SQTIHQWPATLVQPVGSPLSLECTVEGTSNPNLYWYRQAAGRGLQLLFYSVGIGQISSEVPQNLSASRPQDRQFILSSKKLLLSDSGFYLCAWSVWRNTEAFFGQGTRLTVV.

V is TRBV12-3 or TRBV12-4 and J is TRBJ2-1, with 10 bases that match TRBD2. Trimming cost V 6 bases and J 5 bases; bases outside gene matches: 10. This CDR3 is built from 16 residues. DNA of the CDR3: TGTGCCAGCAGGCGGCGGGGAGCGGGAGGGGACAATGAGCAGTTCTTC. Translation gives CASRRRGAGGDNEQFF.

There are many counts of this clonotype. V gene TRBV11-2 combines with J gene TRBJ2-5, with D possibly being TRBD1 or TRBD2 (5 bases each). The CDR3 is made up of 16 amino acids. The germline V gene encodes CDR1 SGHAT and CDR2 FQNNGV. V lost 4 bases, J lost 5 bases, and 20 bases lay in between. The CDR3 protein is CASSYTPGRRAETQYF. CDR3 coding DNA: TGTGCCAGCAGCTATACCCCGGGACGAAGGGCGGAGACCCAGTACTTC. Full variable domain (rest looked up from reference TRBV11-2 and TRBJ2-5): EAGVAQSPRYKIIEKRQSVAFWCNPISGHATLYWYQQILGQGPKLLIQFQNNGVVDDSQLPKDRFSAERLKGVDSTLKIQPAKLEDSAVYLCASSYTPGRRAETQYFGPGTRLLVL.

There are a few counts of this clonotype. The V call is TRBV9, the J call TRBJ2-5; 9 nucleotides align to TRBD2. The CDR3 has 16 residues. In germline, CDR1 is SGDLS, CDR2 YYNGEE. The V gene end was trimmed by 0 bases and the J gene end by 5 bases; junction bases not matched to a gene: 8. The CDR3 DNA reads TGTGCCAGCAGCGTAGGAGGTAGCGGGGGCCACGAGACCCAGTACTTC. Translation gives CASSVGGSGGHETQYF. Complete variable domain (other parts from reference TRBV9 and TRBJ2-5): DSGVTQTPKHLITATGQRVTLRCSPRSGDLSVYWYQQSLDQGLQFLIQYYNGEERAKGNILERFSAQQFPDLHSELNLSSLELGDSALYFCASSVGGSGGHETQYFGPGTRLLVL.

This clonotype was recorded many times. The chain recombines TRBV20-1 with TRBJ2-1, with D perhaps matching TRBD2 (6 bases). Per the germline V gene, CDR1 is DFQATT and CDR2 is SNEGSKA (reference sequence). The CDR3 is 14 residues long. V dropped 1 base and J dropped 3 bases, with 10 bases sitting between them. The CDR3 DNA sequence: TGCAGTGCTAGAGGACTAGTTGGCTACAATGAGCAGTTCTTC. Its protein is CSARGLVGYNEQFF.

This clonotype was seen repeatedly, ten times or more. This chain links TRBV7-8 with TRBJ1-1, with D possibly TRBD1 on 6 matching bases. Trimming pared 2 bases from V and 4 bases from J, leaving 20 bases between. The CDR3 runs to 17 residues. Germline loops: CDR1 SGHVS, CDR2 FQNEAQ. CDR3: CASSLRTGTTLGTEAFF. The CDR3 region has the DNA TGTGCCAGCAGCTTAAGAACAGGGACCACTTTGGGCACTGAAGCTTTCTTT. Variable domain in full (rest from reference TRBV7-8 and TRBJ1-1): GAGVSQSPRYKVAKRGQDVALRCDPISGHVSLFWYQQALGQGPEFLTYFQNEAQLDKSGLPSDRFFAERPEGSVSTLKIQRTQQEDSAVYLCASSLRTGTTLGTEAFFGQGTRLTVV.

The table lists this clonotype with many counts. The chain uses TRBV6-1 and TRBJ2-3; a possible D gene is TRBD2 (5 bases). Per germline, CDR1 MNHNS and CDR2 SASEGT. V lost 4 bases to trimming and J lost 2 bases, with 10 bases between them. The CDR3 consists of 14 residues. Here the CDR3 DNA reads TGTGCCAGCAGTGCGGAGGCACACACAGATACGCAGTATTTT. This translates into CASSAEAHTDTQYF.

This chain uses TRBV19 with TRBJ2-1; 9 nucleotides match TRBD1. Trimming removed 6 bases from V and 9 bases from J; junction bases left unmatched: 12. Germline loops: CDR1 LNHDA, CDR2 SQIVND (reference sequence). The CDR3 contains 15 residues. CDR3 coding DNA: TGTGCCAGTAGGCCGGGACAGGGCAAACCCAGTGAGCAGTTCTTC. Translating gives CASRPGQGKPSEQFF.

In its sample, this clonotype was seen many times. This chain joins TRBV20-1 and TRBJ2-3; TRBD2 is a possible D gene (6 bases). Trimming stripped 7 bases from V and 2 bases from J, with 19 bases between. CDR1 is DFQATT and CDR2 is SNEGSKA in the germline V gene (reference sequence). The CDR3 is 15 amino acids. The CDR3, as DNA: TGCAGTGTCCCCCCGGGCGGCGGGAACACAGATACGCAGTATTTT. Protein product: CSVPPGGGNTDTQYF.

J is TRBJ2-1 and V is TRBV5-1; D gene ambiguous. The CDR3 is 15 residues long. The germline V gene has CDR1 SGHRS and CDR2 YFSETQ. V lost 5 bases and J 4 bases, leaving 16 bases between the germline ends. The CDR3 DNA reads TGCGCCAGCAGACCGTACTCAGACCAGTACAATGAGCAGTTCTTC. Translating it yields CASRPYSDQYNEQFF. The variable domain in full, with the rest retrieved from reference TRBV5-1 and TRBJ2-1, is KAGVTQTPRYLIKTRGQQVTLSCSPISGHRSVSWYQQTPGQGLQFLFEYFSETQRNKGNFPGRFSGRQFSNSRSEMNVSTLELGDSALYLCASRPYSDQYNEQFFGPGTRLTVL.

This clonotype showed up just a few times. A much larger clone lies one base from this, so it may be a read error. The chain couples TRBV7-9 to TRBJ2-2; D is ambiguous. V was shortened by 2 bases and J by 5 bases, with 3 bases between the two germline ends. Germline V CDR1 and CDR2: SEHNR, FQNEAQ (reference sequence). The length of the CDR3 is 12 residues. This CDR3 reads CASSLKTGELFF. The CDR3 coding sequence is TGTGCCAGCAGCTTAAAAACCGGGGAGCTGTTTTTT. Supplemented by reference TRBV7-9 and TRBJ2-2, the full variable domain reads DTGVSQNPRHKITKRGQNVTFRCDPISEHNRLYWYRQTLGQGPEFLTYFQNEAQLEKSRLLSDRFSAERPKGSFSTLEIQRTEQGDSAMYLCASSLKTGELFFGEGSRLTVL.

The chain joins TRBV19 to TRBJ1-3; no definite D call. Trimming left V 1 base short and J 0 bases short, with 7 bases between. There are 15 residues in the CDR3. Germline V CDR1 and CDR2: LNHDA, SQIVND (reference sequence). The CDR3 is CASSIGSYSGNTIYF. CDR3 sequence (DNA): TGTGCCAGTAGTATAGGATCTTACTCTGGAAACACCATATATTTT.

The table lists this clonotype with many counts. The J gene is TRBJ2-1, the V gene TRBV7-3; 12 bases are shared with TRBD2. Trimming cost V 5 bases and J 1 base; bases outside gene matches: 3. Germline V gene sequence: CDR1 SGHTA, CDR2 FQGTGA. The length of the CDR3 is 16 residues. The CDR3 DNA reads TGTGCCAGCAGCCGACTAGCGGGAGTTTCCTACAATGAGCAGTTCTTC. This encodes CASSRLAGVSYNEQFF.

This clonotype showed up many times. The V and J genes are TRBV7-3 and TRBJ2-1; D is unclear. Germline CDR1 reads SGHTA; CDR2 reads FQGTGA. The length of the CDR3 is 15 residues. V lost 1 base, J lost 4 bases, and 11 bases lay in between. This CDR3 is CASSLNPALYNEQFF. The CDR3 DNA follows: TGTGCCAGCAGCTTAAACCCCGCTCTATACAATGAGCAGTTCTTC.

This clonotype was seen ten or more times. V is TRBV27 and J is TRBJ1-3; tentatively, D is TRBD1 (6 bases). CDR1 is MNHEY, CDR2 SMNVEV, per germline (reference sequence). The CDR3 loop spans 16 amino acids. The V end was cut by 5 bases, the J end by 0 bases, with 14 bases between. The CDR3, as DNA: TGTGCCAGCAGTCCCGGACGGGGGCACTCTGGAAACACCATATATTTT. It yields the protein CASSPGRGHSGNTIYF.

On this clonotype itself: With a much larger clone just one base away, this may be a read error. The chain employs TRBV28 and TRBJ2-7; D is unresolved. Germline CDR1 MDHEN, CDR2 SYDVKM. The CDR3 covers 13 residues. Trimming left V 7 bases short and J 7 bases short, with 17 bases between. CDR3 in DNA: TGTGCCAGCACTCTGTCCACATACAATGAGCAGTACTTC. This gives the protein CASTLSTYNEQYF.

Of note for this clonotype: The junction differs from germline at one of its ends, possibly a read error. The chain combines TRBV6-2 or TRBV6-3 with TRBJ1-4; D unresolved. The germline V gene has CDR1 MNHEY and CDR2 SVGEGT. CDR3 length: 13 amino acids. The CDR3 DNA follows: TGTGCCAGCAGTGAAATAGGAAGTGTGGCCAGGAATTTT. This codes for CASSEIGSVARNF.

V usage is TRBV4-2 and J usage is TRBJ2-4; D might be TRBD1 (6 bases). The CDR3 is 16 amino acids. Trimming took 3 bases from V and 7 from J, leaving 19 bases between them. Germline-derived CDR1 and CDR2 are LGHNA and YNFKEQ. CDR3 protein: CASSHSQGKGGNIQYF. The DNA of the CDR3 is TGTGCCAGCAGCCACTCACAGGGAAAGGGTGGGAACATTCAGTACTTC.

The genes are TRBV27 and TRBJ1-6; no clear D. Germline V gene data show CDR1 as MNHEY and CDR2 as SMNVEV (reference sequence). Trimming stripped 2 bases from V and 8 bases from J, with 13 bases between. The CDR3 covers 15 residues. This CDR3 is CASSLVRDGDSPLHF. The CDR3 DNA reads TGTGCCAGCAGTTTAGTGCGTGACGGGGATTCACCCCTCCACTTT.